This is a list of T cell receptor beta chains from one sample in a study of CD8+ T cells in alopecia areata. Libraries were prepared by immunoSEQ multiplex PCR; TCRdb keeps only in-frame clonotypes and omits some of them. The sample contains 7,000 to 9,500 clones, roughly 55% of which appear only once. The sample was skin, taken at week 0. Receptor source: a human donor with alopecia areata. The CDR3 runs from the conserved cysteine through the conserved F or W. The D gene is left open where the match is weak. Clone size, where shown, is once, few, many, or a class for clones that have expanded.

V gene	D gene	clone size	J gene	CDR3 DNA	CDR3 protein
TRBV7-2	NA	NA	TRBJ2-7	TGTGCCAGCAGACCAAGCAGACAAGAAGGGCAGTACTTC	CASRPSRQEGQYF
TRBV5-1	NA	NA	TRBJ2-3	TGCGCCAGCAGCCTTTGGCTTGGGGGAGATACGCAGTATTTT	CASSLWLGGDTQYF
TRBV7-9	TRBD1	few	TRBJ1-1	TGTGCCACGGGACAGGGCTTGAACACTGAAGCTTTCTTT	CATGQGLNTEAFF
TRBV5-4	TRBD2	once	TRBJ2-5	TGTGCCAGCAGCTTCGGGACTAGCCCAGGAGAGACCCAGTACTTC	CASSFGTSPGETQYF
TRBV4-2	TRBD2	NA	TRBJ2-1	TGTGCCAGCAGCCAAACATCGGGACTAGGGCAGAAAAATGAGCAGTTCTTC	CASSQTSGLGQKNEQFF
TRBV7-2	TRBD1	few	TRBJ2-4	TGTGCCAGCAGCCTTAGGACAGGGTCCATTCAGTACTTC	CASSLRTGSIQYF
TRBV5-6	TRBD1	NA	TRBJ1-2	TGTGCCAGCAGCTCGGGCCGGGACAGCTTTTATGGAGGCTACACCTTC	CASSSGRDSFYGGYTF
TRBV4-2	TRBD1	NA	TRBJ2-6	TGTGCCAGCAGCCCATCCGGGACAGAGTCCTCTGGGGCCAACGTCCTGACTTTC	CASSPSGTESSGANVLTF
TRBV13	NA	NA	TRBJ1-2	TGTGCCAGCAGCTTGCACACACGAAACAACTATGGCTACACCTTC	CASSLHTRNNYGYTF
TRBV6-6	TRBD2	few	TRBJ2-7	TGTGCCAGCAGTTACCTCGCGGGAGGCCACGAGCAGTACTTC	CASSYLAGGHEQYF
TRBV5-1	NA	NA	TRBJ1-2	TGCGCCAGCAGCTCGGAGAGACAGAACTATGGCTACACCTTC	CASSSERQNYGYTF
TRBV10-3	TRBD2	few	TRBJ2-5	TGTGCCATCAGTTCGGGGACTAGCGGAGGGGTTGTAGGAGAGACCCAGTACTTC	CAISSGTSGGVVGETQYF
TRBV29-1	NA	large	TRBJ1-5	TGCAGCGTCGCAGACGGACTCCTGGGCAATCAGCCCCAGCATTTT	CSVADGLLGNQPQHF
TRBV19	NA	NA	TRBJ1-1	TGTGCCAGTAGTATTGTGGGCGGTGAAGCTTTCTTT	CASSIVGGEAFF
TRBV7-8	NA	NA	TRBJ2-7	TGCGCCAGCAGCCGAGATACAGTGGGCCCCTACGAGCAGTACTTC	CASSRDTVGPYEQYF
TRBV5-1	TRBD2	few	TRBJ2-1	TGCGCCAGCAGCCCCAGATCGCAGAACCCTTTAGCGGGCCCCAATGAGCAGTTCTTC	CASSPRSQNPLAGPNEQFF
TRBV10-3	TRBD1	NA	TRBJ1-1	TGTGCCATAAGTGACAGGGGGGGGACTGAAGCTTTCTTT	CAISDRGGTEAFF
TRBV29-1	NA	few	TRBJ1-1	TGCAGCGTTGAGCAGGTTGAAGCTTTCTTT	CSVEQVEAFF
TRBV7-1	NA	NA	TRBJ2-1	TGTGCCAGCAGCTTCGAGACGCCGACCTACAATGAGCAGTTCTTC	CASSFETPTYNEQFF
TRBV27	NA	NA	TRBJ2-6	TGTGCCACCATTTCTGGGGCCAACGTCCTGACTTTC	CATISGANVLTF
TRBV4-3	TRBD2	few	TRBJ2-7	TGCGCCAGCAGCCAAGATCGTAGAAGCGGGAGGGACTACGAGCAGTACTTC	CASSQDRRSGRDYEQYF
TRBV23-1	TRBD1	few	TRBJ1-3	TGCGCCAGCAGTCCCCGGGACAGACCCTCTGGAAACACCATATATTTT	CASSPRDRPSGNTIYF
TRBV10-3	NA	few	TRBJ1-4	TGTGCCATCAGTGTAGCAACTAATGAAAAACTGTTTTTT	CAISVATNEKLFF
TRBV29-1	NA	NA	TRBJ2-5	TGCAGCGTTGCGGCAGGGCAAGAGACCCAGTACTTC	CSVAAGQETQYF
TRBV6-1	TRBD1	few	TRBJ2-7	TGTGCCAGCAGGAGGGGACAGGGGGACCCCTACGAGCAGTACTTC	CASRRGQGDPYEQYF
TRBV7-3	NA	NA	TRBJ2-7	TGTGCCAGAGGAGGCTTACCCCCTCCAGAGTCCTACGAGCAGTACTTC	CARGGLPPPESYEQYF
TRBV2	TRBD1	NA	TRBJ2-7	TGTGCCAGCAAGATAGTACAGGGGAACTACGAGCAGTACTTC	CASKIVQGNYEQYF
TRBV4-1	TRBD1	few	TRBJ1-6	TGCGCCAGCAGCCAAGAGGGGGGACAGGCGGATTCACCCCTCCACTTT	CASSQEGGQADSPLHF
TRBV7-9	NA	NA	TRBJ1-1	TGTGCCAGCAGCTTAGGCCGAACTATGAACACTGAAGCTTTCTTT	CASSLGRTMNTEAFF
TRBV6-6	NA	NA	TRBJ2-5	TGTGCCAGCAGTTACAGTTGGTTGGAGACCCAGTACTTC	CASSYSWLETQYF
TRBV19	NA	NA	TRBJ2-2	TGTGCCAGTAGTATCAGGGGCGGTAGGGACACCGGGGAGCTGTTTTTT	CASSIRGGRDTGELFF
TRBV5-1	TRBD2	large	TRBJ2-1	TGCGCCAGCAGCTTGGTTCCTAGCGGGAGGGGGAATGAGCAGTTCTTC	CASSLVPSGRGNEQFF
TRBV14	NA	NA	TRBJ2-7	TGTGCCAGCAGCCAAGATTGGAAGGGCGAGCAGTACTTC	CASSQDWKGEQYF
TRBV11-2	TRBD1	few	TRBJ1-1	TGTGCCAGCAGCGGCCAGGGGGCCGGGGACACTGAAGCTTTCTTT	CASSGQGAGDTEAFF
TRBV7-8	NA	few	TRBJ2-1	TGTGCCAGCAGCAGTGGGGCTGAGCAGTTCTTC	CASSSGAEQFF
TRBV29-1	TRBD2	few	TRBJ2-2	TGCCGCGGGGCGGGGGGCACCGGGGAGCTGTTTTTT	CRGAGGTGELFF
TRBV5-6	TRBD2	few	TRBJ2-2	TGTGCCAGCAGCGCGTTTGGGACTAGCCTCTCCGGGGAGCTGTTTTTT	CASSAFGTSLSGELFF
TRBV4-1	TRBD2	few	TRBJ2-7	TGCGCCAGCAGCCGCGCACTAGCGGGAGTCGGACAGTGGGACTACGAGCAGTACTTC	CASSRALAGVGQWDYEQYF
TRBV9	NA	large	TRBJ2-3	TGTGCCAGCAGCGTAGGGGACAGCACAGATACGCAGTATTTT	CASSVGDSTDTQYF
TRBV27	NA	NA	TRBJ1-5	TGTGCCAGCGGTGGAGGAGCTTATAGCAATCAGCCCCAGCATTTT	CASGGGAYSNQPQHF
TRBV7-6	NA	NA	TRBJ1-1	TGTGCCAGCAGCCGCCAGGGAGTGGGCGCTGAAGCTTTCTTT	CASSRQGVGAEAFF
TRBV7-2	NA	large	TRBJ1-5	TGTGCCAGCAGGGTTGGCAATCAGCCCCAGCATTTT	CASRVGNQPQHF
TRBV2	NA	few	TRBJ1-2	TGTGCCAGCGTGGTGAGGGAGTTTGGCTACACCTTC	CASVVREFGYTF
TRBV9	TRBD2	NA	TRBJ2-3	TGTGCCAGCAGCGTAGTAGCGGGAGAGGGTGATACGCAGTATTTT	CASSVVAGEGDTQYF
TRBV6-1	NA	once	TRBJ2-6	TGTGCCAGCAGTGAAAGTACAGGTTCTGGGGCCAACGTCCTGACTTTC	CASSESTGSGANVLTF
TRBV19	NA	NA	TRBJ2-2	TGTGCCAGTAGTATTGCAGGGACGAACACCGGGGAGCTGTTTTTT	CASSIAGTNTGELFF
TRBV7-2	NA	NA	TRBJ2-3	TGTGCCAGCAGCTTACAGGGGAGCACAGATACGCAGTATTTT	CASSLQGSTDTQYF
TRBV11-2	NA	NA	TRBJ1-1	TGTGCCAGCAGCTTAGGGTCTGAAGCTTTCTTT	CASSLGSEAFF
TRBV6-7	NA	few	TRBJ1-2	TGTGCCAGCAGTTACCCTCTCGCCCGGGAGCCCGGGTACACCTTC	CASSYPLAREPGYTF
TRBV6-5	NA	NA	TRBJ2-3	TGTGCCAGCAAGAAAGGGGGGATAGATACGCAGTATTTT	CASKKGGIDTQYF
TRBV18	TRBD2	NA	TRBJ2-5	TGTGCCAGCTCACCACCGGGAGCGGGAGGGCCGGTCCGATTCCAAGAGACCCAGTACTTC	CASSPPGAGGPVRFQETQYF
TRBV9	NA	NA	TRBJ1-1	TGTGCCAGCAGCGTAGTGGGCAGGGTGGACACTGAAGCTTTCTTT	CASSVVGRVDTEAFF
TRBV11-2	NA	NA	TRBJ2-5	TGTGCCAGCAACCAAGGCGGGCCGCAAGAGACCCAGTACTTC	CASNQGGPQETQYF
TRBV2	NA	NA	TRBJ2-5	TGTGCCAGCAGTGCCGGGACTGACAGTACCCAGTACTTC	CASSAGTDSTQYF